Detailed here is one T cell receptor beta chain. The data belong to a study of cytotoxic CD8 clonotypes in ibrutinib-treated CLL. Some clones are missing from TCRdb's copy, which holds only in-frame ones; the method was immunoSEQ multiplex PCR. This table has around 70,000 clones, approximately 90% appearing once. Trimming cost V 0 bases and J 7 bases, with 16 bases left between them. The CDR3 runs to 16 residues. Germline CDR1 is SGHDN and CDR2 is FVKESK. The TCR sequence derives from a human donor with chronic lymphocytic leukemia. The chain employs TRBV14 and TRBJ2-1; TRBD1 or TRBD2 may be the D gene (5 bases each). The input for sequencing was PBMCs, taken after 12 months of ibrutinib treatment. The CDR3 region is CASSQDVGQGVNEQFF. CDR3 DNA sequence: TGTGCCAGCAGCCAAGATGTCGGGCAGGGAGTGAATGAGCAGTTCTTC.